These 30 T cell receptor beta chains originate from one sample sequenced in a study of blood T cell repertoires in COVID-19. Some clones are missing from TCRdb's copy, which holds only in-frame ones; the method was immunoSEQ multiplex PCR. This sample has 300,000 to 400,000 clones, with roughly 90% found just once. The specimen sequenced was PBMCs or T cells enriched from blood (not recorded which). Receptors originate from a man in his sixties who had recovered from COVID-19.

The chain is built from TRBV27 and TRBJ2-2, with D hard to call. The ends were cut back, 3 bases at V and 4 bases at J, with 12 bases in the middle. The CDR3 contains 15 residues. Germline CDR1 is MNHEY and CDR2 is SMNVEV (reference sequence). This CDR3 reads CASSLFPLSTGELFF. CDR3 DNA: TGTGCCAGCAGTTTGTTCCCCCTATCCACCGGGGAGCTGTTTTTT.

This clone was seen just once. The chain employs TRBV28 and TRBJ1-2, with D perhaps matching TRBD1 (6 bases). Looked up from germline, CDR1 is MDHEN and CDR2 is SYDVKM. CDR3 length equals 15 residues. Trimming left V 4 bases short and J 4 bases short, with 16 bases between. The CDR3 spells CASSSLGGPSYGYTF. The CDR3 region has the DNA TGTGCCAGCAGTTCTTTGGGGGGGCCGAGCTATGGCTACACCTTC.

The rearrangement links TRBV13 to TRBJ2-7; 8 bases match TRBD1. CDR3 length: 16 amino acids. Trimming cost V 0 bases and J 4 bases; bases outside gene matches: 8. In germline, CDR1 is PRHDT, CDR2 FYEKMQ (reference sequence). The CDR3 DNA reads as TGTGCCAGCAGCTTAGGATTCGGGACAGGCTTTTACGAGCAGTACTTC. It is translated as CASSLGFGTGFYEQYF.

In the case of this clone: One junction end disagrees with the germline gene, perhaps due to a read error. Other DNA sequences in this specimen translate into the identical CDR3. V and J are TRBV4-1 and TRBJ2-5; 7 bases line up with TRBD1. The germline V gene has CDR1 MGHRA and CDR2 YSYEKL. The CDR3 totals 15 residues. The CDR3 protein is CASSHGDREQETQYF. The CDR3, as DNA: TGCGCCAGCAGCCACGGTGACAGGGAGCAAGAAACCCAGTACTTC.

The genes are TRBV6-1 and TRBJ2-5, with 9 bases fitting TRBD1. The V and J ends lost 0 bases and 5 bases, in that order; junction bases with no gene match: 19. Per germline, CDR1 MNHNS and CDR2 SASEGT. CDR3 length equals 20 residues. The CDR3 DNA reads TGTGCCAGCAGTGAAGCACTCCTGGGTACTGGACAGGGGATCGGTGAGACCCAGTACTTC. This translates into CASSEALLGTGQGIGETQYF.

This chain joins TRBV25-1 and TRBJ1-2; a possible D gene is TRBD1 (5 bases). The V and J ends lost 4 bases and 4 bases respectively, with 13 bases between them. The germline V gene has CDR1 MGHDK and CDR2 SYGVNS. The CDR3 is made up of 14 amino acids. CDR3: CASSAGFGGYGYTF. CDR3 DNA: TGTGCCAGCAGTGCGGGCTTCGGGGGCTATGGCTACACCTTC.

In its sample, this clone was seen a few times. The rearrangement links TRBV7-2 to TRBJ1-2; maybe TRBD1 (6 bases). The germline V gene has CDR1 SGHTA and CDR2 FQGNSA. The V and J ends lost 4 bases and 2 bases respectively, with 11 bases between them. This CDR3 is 14 amino acids long. CDR3 sequence reads: CASSSDSLNYGYTF. DNA for the CDR3: TGTGCCAGCAGCTCGGACAGTTTGAACTATGGCTACACCTTC.

The genes are TRBV18 and TRBJ1-1, with D maybe TRBD1 (6 bases). The germline V gene encodes CDR1 KGHSH and CDR2 LQKENI. Trimming removed 3 bases from V and 1 base from J, with 21 bases in between. CDR3 length: 18 residues. Written as DNA, the CDR3 is TGTGCCAGCTCACCTATAAGACCTACGACAGGAGAGAACACTGAAGCTTTCTTT. Its protein product is CASSPIRPTTGENTEAFF.

This clone appeared a few times. The rearrangement joins TRBV7-3 to TRBJ2-3; D gene unclear. Germline CDR1 is SGHTA and CDR2 is FQGTGA. There are 12 residues in the CDR3. V was clipped by 5 bases and J by 2 bases, with 5 bases between them. CDR3 coding DNA: TGTGCCAGCAGCCCCTACACAGATACGCAGTATTTT. This codes for CASSPYTDTQYF.

This chain links TRBV6-4 with TRBJ2-1; 9 nucleotides align to TRBD1. The CDR3 is made up of 15 amino acids. V lost 2 bases, J lost 7 bases, and 6 bases stayed unmatched. Germline CDR1 is MRHNA and CDR2 is SNTAGT. This CDR3 is CASSDPGQGKNEQFF. Here the CDR3 DNA reads TGTGCCAGCAGTGACCCCGGACAGGGGAAGAATGAGCAGTTCTTC.

This chain joins TRBV18 and TRBJ2-7; 10 positions match TRBD2. Germline V gene sequence: CDR1 KGHSH, CDR2 LQKENI. Trimming took 3 bases from V and 0 from J; bases not matched to a gene: 11. CDR3 size: 18 residues. The CDR3 DNA sequence: TGTGCCAGCTCACCGTCCGGGACTAGCGCATTCCTCTCCTACGAGCAGTACTTC. This sequence encodes CASSPSGTSAFLSYEQYF.

The V gene is TRBV28, the J gene TRBJ2-5; 8 bases match TRBD1. The CDR3 runs to 15 residues. The germline gives CDR1 MDHEN, CDR2 SYDVKM. The V segment lost 5 bases and the J segment 5 bases; nucleotides outside the gene matches: 10. For the CDR3, the DNA is TGTGCCAGCAGTCGAGACAGGGGCAGGCAGGAGACCCAGTACTTC. Translated, it gives CASSRDRGRQETQYF.

The chain has TRBV19 and TRBJ2-5, with D possibly TRBD2 on 5 matching bases. There are 15 residues in the CDR3. Germline V gene sequence: CDR1 LNHDA, CDR2 SQIVND (reference sequence). Deletions cut 6 bases from V and 2 bases from J, with 16 bases between. Here the CDR3 reads CASSSPRAGQETQYF. The CDR3 nucleotides are TGTGCCAGTAGCTCCCCGCGGGCGGGTCAAGAGACCCAGTACTTC.

This chain joins TRBV7-8 and TRBJ1-6; 7 nucleotides line up with TRBD1. The CDR3 totals 16 residues. The germline V gene encodes CDR1 SGHVS and CDR2 FQNEAQ. J lost 6 bases, V lost 5 bases, and 10 bases had no gene match. The CDR3 DNA is TGTGCCAGCAGCCCACGCAGGGACAGCCCTAATTCACCCCTCCACTTT. It translates to CASSPRRDSPNSPLHF.

The chain joins TRBV28 to TRBJ1-6, with D perhaps TRBD1 (5 bases). Germline CDR1 MDHEN, CDR2 SYDVKM. Deletions cut 7 bases from V and 0 bases from J, with 13 bases between. The CDR3 length is 16 residues. CDR3 DNA sequence: TGTGCCAGCAACTCAGGGTCGAGCTCCTATAATTCACCCCTCCACTTT. Translated, it gives CASNSGSSSYNSPLHF.

The rearrangement links TRBV12-2 to TRBJ2-7; the D call TRBD1 from the table was never checked on the DNA. TRBV12-2 is labeled a pseudogene. The CDR3 totals 16 residues. The CDR3 loop is CASRQEKDRGRREQYF. The CDR3 DNA sequence: TGTGCAAGTCGCCAGGAAAAGGACAGGGGGCGGCGCGAGCAGTACTTC.

The table lists this clone with a count of one. The chain has TRBV4-1 and TRBJ1-2; D call uncertain. Germline V lookup: CDR1 MGHRA, CDR2 YSYEKL. V was clipped by 4 bases and J by 1 base, with 7 bases between them. This CDR3 spans 13 amino acids. CDR3 residues: CASSRRGNYGYTF. The CDR3 nucleotides are TGCGCCAGCAGCCGTCGGGGTAACTATGGCTACACCTTC.

The genes are TRBV5-1 and TRBJ2-5; 11 nucleotides line up with TRBD2. CDR3 length equals 16 residues. V lost 4 bases and J lost 0; bases outside the gene matches: 5. The germline CDR1 and CDR2 sequences are SGHRS and YFSETQ. CDR3 bases: TGCGCCAGCAGCCCTCGACTAGCGGGGAACCAAGAGACCCAGTACTTC. Translated: CASSPRLAGNQETQYF.

The V gene is TRBV11-2, the J gene TRBJ1-2, with TRBD1 identical over 8 bases. V lost 3 bases, J lost 12 bases, and 15 bases stayed unmatched. Per the germline V gene, CDR1 is SGHAT and CDR2 is FQNNGV. CDR3 size: 15 residues. This chain's CDR3 is CASSLGTRDRLVHTF. In DNA form, the CDR3 reads TGTGCCAGCAGCTTGGGAACCCGGGACAGGCTTGTCCACACCTTC. Filled out from reference TRBV11-2 and TRBJ1-2, the complete variable domain reads EAGVAQSPRYKIIEKRQSVAFWCNPISGHATLYWYQQILGQGPKLLIQFQNNGVVDDSQLPKDRFSAERLKGVDSTLKIQPAKLEDSAVYLCASSLGTRDRLVHTFGSGTRLTVV.

The chain has TRBV18 and TRBJ2-1; 11 bases agree with TRBD1. Germline assignment: CDR1 KGHSH and CDR2 LQKENI. The CDR3 totals 14 residues. The V gene end was trimmed by 5 bases and the J gene end by 6 bases; junction bases not matched to a gene: 3. The CDR3 DNA is TGTGCCAGCTCAGGAGGGACAGGGGGCAATGAGCAGTTCTTC. Protein product: CASSGGTGGNEQFF.

This chain uses TRBV27 with TRBJ1-2; no clear D. CDR3 size: 13 residues. Trimming removed 0 bases from V and 7 bases from J, with 9 bases in between. Germline V lookup: CDR1 MNHEY, CDR2 SMNVEV (reference sequence). CDR3 in DNA: TGTGCCAGCAGTTTATCCCCCGGTAGTGGCTACACCTTC. It codes for CASSLSPGSGYTF.

The gene calls are TRBV11-2 and TRBJ2-7; 7 bases are a match to TRBD2. V trimming: 0 bases; J trimming: 6 bases; junction bases outside the gene matches: 11. Germline V CDR1 and CDR2: SGHAT, FQNNGV. This CDR3 contains 16 residues. The CDR3, as DNA: TGTGCCAGCAGCTTAGATCAGGTGGCGGGAGTTATCGAGCAGTACTTC. Translating it yields CASSLDQVAGVIEQYF. The complete variable domain, with remaining parts taken from reference TRBV11-2 and TRBJ2-7, reads EAGVAQSPRYKIIEKRQSVAFWCNPISGHATLYWYQQILGQGPKLLIQFQNNGVVDDSQLPKDRFSAERLKGVDSTLKIQPAKLEDSAVYLCASSLDQVAGVIEQYFGPGTRLTVT.

Details on this clone: The same CDR3 can be traced to other DNA sequences in this sample. V usage is TRBV3-1 (or the pseudogene TRBV3-2) and J usage is TRBJ1-5; tentative D call: TRBD1 (5 bases). The CDR3 sequence is 15 residues long. Trimming shortened V by 0 bases and J by 3 bases, and 9 bases separated the two germline ends. Germline V gives CDR1 LGHDT, CDR2 YNNKEL (reference sequence). The CDR3, as DNA: TGTGCCAGCAGCCAAGAGGGGGGGAACAATCAGCCCCAGCATTTT. Its protein product is CASSQEGGNNQPQHF.

This clone showed up just once. The J gene is TRBJ1-1, the V gene TRBV7-3; 7 bases align to TRBD1. Germline lookup yields CDR1 SGHTA and CDR2 FQGTGA. The ends lost 5 bases at V and 7 bases at J; junction bases unmatched: 16. The CDR3 has 16 residues. The chain's CDR3 is CASSIRKTGQGDEAFF. Here the CDR3 DNA reads TGTGCCAGCAGCATCCGGAAGACAGGGCAGGGGGATGAAGCTTTCTTT.

The chain is built from TRBV10-1 and TRBJ1-4; 7 nucleotides line up with TRBD1. Per the germline V gene, CDR1 is WNHNN and CDR2 is SYGVQD (reference sequence). V lost 0 bases and J lost 8; bases outside the gene matches: 6. The CDR3 is 15 residues long. The DNA for the CDR3 is TGCGCCAGCAGTGAGTCGAGGGGGCGCCGGGAAAAACTGTTTTTT. This sequence encodes CASSESRGRREKLFF.

This chain joins TRBV13 and TRBJ2-7; 8 bases map to TRBD1. The CDR3 sequence is 15 residues long. J lost 5 bases, V lost 6 bases, and 12 bases had no gene match. Looked up from germline, CDR1 is PRHDT and CDR2 is FYEKMQ (reference sequence). CDR3 sequence: CASSRQGITTNEQYF. CDR3 in DNA: TGTGCCAGCAGTCGACAGGGGATAACTACAAACGAGCAGTACTTC.

The chain couples TRBV3-1 (or the pseudogene TRBV3-2) to TRBJ2-2; maybe TRBD2 (5 bases). Germline lookup yields CDR1 LGHDT and CDR2 YNNKEL (reference sequence). CDR3 length equals 17 residues. Trimming pared 4 bases from V and 4 bases from J, leaving 19 bases between. The CDR3 loop is CASSRIKGALGTGELFF. The CDR3 coding sequence is TGTGCCAGCAGCCGTATAAAGGGAGCGTTAGGCACCGGGGAGCTGTTTTTT.

The chain employs TRBV24-1 and TRBJ2-7, with TRBD1 matching 11 bases. CDR1 KGHDR and CDR2 SFDVKD come from the germline V gene. The CDR3 covers 16 residues. The junction had 7 bases not matched to a gene; V was cut back by 4 bases and J by 3 bases. The CDR3: CATSETGTGGVYEQYF. CDR3 sequence (DNA): TGTGCCACCAGTGAGACCGGGACAGGGGGTGTCTACGAGCAGTACTTC.

The V and J genes are TRBV6-4 and TRBJ2-3, with 11 bases matching TRBD2. Losses at the gene ends were 2 bases for V and 0 bases for J; bases not matched to a gene: 13. CDR3 length: 20 residues. In germline, CDR1 is MRHNA, CDR2 SNTAGT. The CDR3 reads CASSDLKGLAAPSSTDTQYF. In DNA form, the CDR3 reads TGTGCCAGCAGTGACCTAAAGGGACTAGCGGCCCCCTCTAGCACAGATACGCAGTATTTT.

This chain links TRBV7-2 with TRBJ2-7, with 10 bases lining up with TRBD2. Germline loops: CDR1 SGHTA, CDR2 FQGNSA. With V trimmed by 5 bases and J by 6 bases, 10 bases remained unmatched. There are 15 residues in the CDR3. The CDR3 DNA follows: TGTGCCAGCAGCACCGATGCCCTAGCGGGAGTCGAGCAGTACTTC. Amino acid sequence: CASSTDALAGVEQYF.